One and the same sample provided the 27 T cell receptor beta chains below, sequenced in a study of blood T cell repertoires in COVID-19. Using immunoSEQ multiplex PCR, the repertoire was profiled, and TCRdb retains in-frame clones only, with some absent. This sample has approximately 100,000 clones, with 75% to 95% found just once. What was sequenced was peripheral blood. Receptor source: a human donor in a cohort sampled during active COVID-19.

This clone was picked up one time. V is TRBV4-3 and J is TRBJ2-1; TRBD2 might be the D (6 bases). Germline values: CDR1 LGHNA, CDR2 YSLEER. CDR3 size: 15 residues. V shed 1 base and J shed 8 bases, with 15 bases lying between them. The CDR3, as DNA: TGCGCCAGCAGCCAAGGTCACGGGAGACTTGATGAGCAGTTCTTC. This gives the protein CASSQGHGRLDEQFF.

CDR3 DNA sequence: TGTGCCAGCACCAGACAGGGGGCTTTTAATCAGCCCCAGCATTTT. This encodes CASTRQGAFNQPQHF. The chain is built from TRBV28 and TRBJ1-5, with 10 bases identical to TRBD1. This CDR3 has 15 residues. Germline V gives CDR1 MDHEN, CDR2 SYDVKM. Trimming cost V 7 bases and J 4 bases; bases outside gene matches: 7. Supplemented by reference TRBV28 and TRBJ1-5, the full variable domain reads DVKVTQSSRYLVKRTGEKVFLECVQDMDHENMFWYRQDPGLGLRLIYFSYDVKMKEKGDIPEGYSVSREKKERFSLILESASTNQTSMYLCASTRQGAFNQPQHFGDGTRLSIL.

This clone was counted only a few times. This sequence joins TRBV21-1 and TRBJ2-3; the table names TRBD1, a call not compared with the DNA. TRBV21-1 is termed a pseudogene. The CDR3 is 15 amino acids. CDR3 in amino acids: CASSKAHRGTDTQYF. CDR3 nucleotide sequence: TGTGCCAGCAGCAAAGCGCACAGGGGCACAGATACGCAGTATTTT.

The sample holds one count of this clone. In DNA, the CDR3 is TGTGCCAGCAGCTTGTTGAGGTCGGAGACCCAGTACTTC. As protein: CASSLLRSETQYF. The V gene is TRBV5-8, the J gene TRBJ2-5; no clear D. Germline CDR1 reads SGHTS; CDR2 reads YDEGEE. Trimming took off 1 base at V and 5 bases at J, with 9 bases between the two ends. The CDR3 sequence is 13 residues long.

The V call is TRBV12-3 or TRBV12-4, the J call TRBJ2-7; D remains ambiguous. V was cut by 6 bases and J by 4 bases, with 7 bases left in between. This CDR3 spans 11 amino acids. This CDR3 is CASSSLYEQYF. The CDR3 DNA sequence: TGTGCCAGCAGCAGTTTGTACGAGCAGTACTTC.

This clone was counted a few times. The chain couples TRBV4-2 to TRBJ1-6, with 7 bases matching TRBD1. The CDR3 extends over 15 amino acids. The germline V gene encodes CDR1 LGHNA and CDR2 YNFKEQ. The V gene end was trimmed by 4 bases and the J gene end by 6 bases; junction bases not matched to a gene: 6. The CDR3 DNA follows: TGTGCCAGCAGCCCCGAGACAGGGCTTAATTCACCCCTCCACTTT. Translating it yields CASSPETGLNSPLHF.

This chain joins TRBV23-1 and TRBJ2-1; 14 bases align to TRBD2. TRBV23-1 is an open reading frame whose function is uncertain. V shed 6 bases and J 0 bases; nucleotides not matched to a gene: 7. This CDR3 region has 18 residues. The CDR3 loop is CASSQGLAGVNSYNEQFF. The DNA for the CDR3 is TGCGCCAGCAGCCAGGGACTAGCGGGAGTCAACTCCTACAATGAGCAGTTCTTC.

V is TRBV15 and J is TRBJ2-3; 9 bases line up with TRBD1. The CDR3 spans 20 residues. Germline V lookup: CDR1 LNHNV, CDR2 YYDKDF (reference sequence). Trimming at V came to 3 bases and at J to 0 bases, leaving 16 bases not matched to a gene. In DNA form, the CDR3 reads TGTGCCACCAGCAGGGGTACTACAGGGGGCTACTCTCCTAGCACAGATACGCAGTATTTT. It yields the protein CATSRGTTGGYSPSTDTQYF.

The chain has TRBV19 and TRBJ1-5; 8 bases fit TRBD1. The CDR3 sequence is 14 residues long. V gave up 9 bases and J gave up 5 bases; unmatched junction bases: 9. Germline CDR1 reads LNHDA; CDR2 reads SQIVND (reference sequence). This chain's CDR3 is CASTDRGSYQPQHF. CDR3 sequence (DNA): TGTGCCAGCACCGACAGGGGTAGTTATCAGCCCCAGCATTTT.

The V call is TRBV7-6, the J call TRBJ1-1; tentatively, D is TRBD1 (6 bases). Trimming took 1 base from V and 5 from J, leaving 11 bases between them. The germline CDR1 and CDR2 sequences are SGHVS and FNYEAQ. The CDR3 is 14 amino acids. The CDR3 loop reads CASSLVQGQTEAFF. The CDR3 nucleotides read TGTGCCAGCAGCTTAGTACAGGGTCAAACTGAAGCTTTCTTT.

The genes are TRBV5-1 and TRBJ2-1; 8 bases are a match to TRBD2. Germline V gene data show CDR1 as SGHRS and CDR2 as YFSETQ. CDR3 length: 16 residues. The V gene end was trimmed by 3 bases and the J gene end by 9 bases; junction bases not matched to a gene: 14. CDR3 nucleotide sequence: TGCGCCAGCAGCTCCGAACCGGGACTAGTAGGCCTTGAGCAGTTCTTC. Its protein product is CASSSEPGLVGLEQFF. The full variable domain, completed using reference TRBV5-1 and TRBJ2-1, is KAGVTQTPRYLIKTRGQQVTLSCSPISGHRSVSWYQQTPGQGLQFLFEYFSETQRNKGNFPGRFSGRQFSNSRSEMNVSTLELGDSALYLCASSSEPGLVGLEQFFGPGTRLTVL.

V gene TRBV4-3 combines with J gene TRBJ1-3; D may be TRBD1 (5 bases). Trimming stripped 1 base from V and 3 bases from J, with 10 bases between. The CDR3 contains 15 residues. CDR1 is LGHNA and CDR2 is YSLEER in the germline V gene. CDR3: CASSQVRGFGNTIYF. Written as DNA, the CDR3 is TGCGCCAGCAGCCAAGTTAGGGGTTTTGGAAACACCATATATTTT.

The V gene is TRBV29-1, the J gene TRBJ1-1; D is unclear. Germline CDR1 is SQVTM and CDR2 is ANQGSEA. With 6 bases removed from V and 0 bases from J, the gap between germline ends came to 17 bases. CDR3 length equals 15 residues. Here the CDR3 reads CSVPGFGSVNTEAFF. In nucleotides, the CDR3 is TGCAGCGTGCCGGGTTTTGGGTCGGTGAACACTGAAGCTTTCTTT.

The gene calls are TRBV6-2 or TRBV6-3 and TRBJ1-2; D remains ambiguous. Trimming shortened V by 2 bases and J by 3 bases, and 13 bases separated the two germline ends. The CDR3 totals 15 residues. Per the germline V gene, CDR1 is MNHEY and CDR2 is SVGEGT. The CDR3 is CASSYTNSFYYGYTF. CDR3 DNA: TGTGCCAGCAGTTACACCAACAGCTTCTACTATGGCTACACCTTC.

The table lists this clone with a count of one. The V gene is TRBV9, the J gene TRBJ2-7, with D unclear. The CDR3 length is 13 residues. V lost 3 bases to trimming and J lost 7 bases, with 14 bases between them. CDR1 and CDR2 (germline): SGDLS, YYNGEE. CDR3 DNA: TGTGCCAGCAGCGCCCAAGACTCCGGGGAGCAGTACTTC. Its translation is CASSAQDSGEQYF.

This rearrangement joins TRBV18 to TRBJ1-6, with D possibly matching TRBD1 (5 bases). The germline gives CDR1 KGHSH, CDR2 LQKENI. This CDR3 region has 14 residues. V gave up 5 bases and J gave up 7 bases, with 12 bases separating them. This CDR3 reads CASSRDGGNSPLHF. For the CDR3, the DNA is TGTGCCAGCTCAAGGGACGGGGGAAATTCACCCCTCCACTTT.

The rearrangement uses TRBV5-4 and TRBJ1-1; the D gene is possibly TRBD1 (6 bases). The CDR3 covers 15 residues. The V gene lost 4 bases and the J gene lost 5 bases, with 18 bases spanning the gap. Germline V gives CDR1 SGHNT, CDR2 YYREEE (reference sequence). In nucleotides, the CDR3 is TGTGCCAGCAGCCCTAGCCTCGGGGGGCATACTGAAGCTTTCTTT. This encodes CASSPSLGGHTEAFF.

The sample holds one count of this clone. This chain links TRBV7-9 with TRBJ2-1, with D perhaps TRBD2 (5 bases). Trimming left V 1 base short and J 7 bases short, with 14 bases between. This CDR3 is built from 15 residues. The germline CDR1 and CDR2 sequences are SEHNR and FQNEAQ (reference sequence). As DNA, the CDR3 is TGTGCCAGCAGCTTAGGGAGGTCTAGGGTGAATGAGCAGTTCTTC. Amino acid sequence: CASSLGRSRVNEQFF.

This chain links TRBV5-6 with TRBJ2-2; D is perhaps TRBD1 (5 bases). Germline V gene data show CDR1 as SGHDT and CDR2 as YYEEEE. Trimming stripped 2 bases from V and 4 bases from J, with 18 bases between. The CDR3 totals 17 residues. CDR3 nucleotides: TGTGCCAGCAGCTTTAGAATAGGGGTCGTCGTCACCGGGGAGCTGTTTTTT. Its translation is CASSFRIGVVVTGELFF.

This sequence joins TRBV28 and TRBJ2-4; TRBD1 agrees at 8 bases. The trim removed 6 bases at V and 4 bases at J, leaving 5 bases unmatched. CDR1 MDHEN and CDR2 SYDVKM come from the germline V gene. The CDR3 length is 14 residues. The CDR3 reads CASRPDRGKNIQYF. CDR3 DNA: TGTGCCAGCAGACCAGACAGGGGAAAAAACATTCAGTACTTC.

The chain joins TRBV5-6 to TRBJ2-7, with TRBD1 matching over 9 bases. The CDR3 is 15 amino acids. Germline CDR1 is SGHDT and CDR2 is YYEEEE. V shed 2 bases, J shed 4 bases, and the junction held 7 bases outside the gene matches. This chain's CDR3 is CASSFHRQGGYEQYF. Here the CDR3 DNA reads TGTGCCAGCAGCTTTCACCGACAGGGGGGTTACGAGCAGTACTTC.

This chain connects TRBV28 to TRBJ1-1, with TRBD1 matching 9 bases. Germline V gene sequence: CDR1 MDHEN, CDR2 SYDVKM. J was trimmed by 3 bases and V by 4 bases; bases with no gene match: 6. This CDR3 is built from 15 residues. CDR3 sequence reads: CASSSGTGKDTEAFF. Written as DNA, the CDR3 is TGTGCCAGCAGTTCCGGGACAGGGAAGGACACTGAAGCTTTCTTT.

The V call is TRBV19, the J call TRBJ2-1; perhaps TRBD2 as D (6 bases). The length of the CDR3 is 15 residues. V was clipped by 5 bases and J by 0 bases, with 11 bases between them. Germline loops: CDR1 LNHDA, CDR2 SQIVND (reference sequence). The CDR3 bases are TGTGCCAGTAGTCCATATAGCGGCTCCTACAATGAGCAGTTCTTC. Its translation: CASSPYSGSYNEQFF. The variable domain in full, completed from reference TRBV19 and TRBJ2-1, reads DGGITQSPKYLFRKEGQNVTLSCEQNLNHDAMYWYRQDPGQGLRLIYYSQIVNDFQKGDIAEGYSVSREKKESFPLTVTSAQKNPTAFYLCASSPYSGSYNEQFFGPGTRLTVL.

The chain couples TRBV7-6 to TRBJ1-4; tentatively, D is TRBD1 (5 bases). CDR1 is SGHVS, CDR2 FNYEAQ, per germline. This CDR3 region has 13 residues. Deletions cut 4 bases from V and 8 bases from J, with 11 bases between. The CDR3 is CASSSHPGEKLFF. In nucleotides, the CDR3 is TGTGCCAGCAGCTCCCATCCAGGGGAAAAACTGTTTTTT. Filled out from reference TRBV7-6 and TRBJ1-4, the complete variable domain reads GAGVSQSPRYKVTKRGQDVALRCDPISGHVSLYWYRQALGQGPEFLTYFNYEAQQDKSGLPNDRFSAERPEGSISTLTIQRTEQRDSAMYRCASSSHPGEKLFFGSGTQLSVL.

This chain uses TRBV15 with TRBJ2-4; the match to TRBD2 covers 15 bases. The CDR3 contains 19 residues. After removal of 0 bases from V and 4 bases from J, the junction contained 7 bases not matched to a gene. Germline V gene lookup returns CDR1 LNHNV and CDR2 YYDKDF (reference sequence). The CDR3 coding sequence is TGTGCCACCAGCAGAGACCCGGGACTAGCGGGAGGTACAAAAAACATTCAGTACTTC. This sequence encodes CATSRDPGLAGGTKNIQYF.

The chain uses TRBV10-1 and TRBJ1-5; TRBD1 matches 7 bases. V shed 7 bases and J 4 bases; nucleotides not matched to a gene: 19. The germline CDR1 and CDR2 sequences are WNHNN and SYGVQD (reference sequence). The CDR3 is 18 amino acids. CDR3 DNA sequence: TGCGCCAGCATTACACCCCCCTCGGACAGGAAAATTAATCAGCCCCAGCATTTT. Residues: CASITPPSDRKINQPQHF.

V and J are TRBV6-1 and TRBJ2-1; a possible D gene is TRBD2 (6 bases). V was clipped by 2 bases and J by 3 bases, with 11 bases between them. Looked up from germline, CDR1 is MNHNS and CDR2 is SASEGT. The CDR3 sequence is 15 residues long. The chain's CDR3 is CASSEPGLYYNEQFF. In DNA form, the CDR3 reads TGTGCCAGCAGTGAACCGGGACTGTACTACAATGAGCAGTTCTTC.